This T cell receptor beta chain was captured in a study of blood T cell repertoires in COVID-19. Authors' methods: Amplification of reference gene primers was used by the study to estimate nucleated cell counts. Clones were read by immunoSEQ multiplex PCR, and TCRdb kept only the in-frame ones, dropping some. V and J calls and clone size are copied from that table; D and trimming were computed from the DNA. This sample yields fewer than 600,000 clones, of which around 87% are seen a single time; approximately 1.8% belongs to the top ten. Trimming removed 5 bases at V and 2 bases at J, with 4 bases between. This CDR3 has 11 amino acids. Germline-derived CDR1 and CDR2 are SGHAT and FQNNGV.

The sequencing sample was made of PBMCs or T cells enriched from blood (not recorded which). This TCR was sampled from a woman aged 40-49 years who had recovered from COVID-19. The chain employs TRBV11-2 and TRBJ2-7; D is undetermined. The CDR3 here is CASSIAYEQYF. In DNA form, the CDR3 reads TGTGCCAGCAGCATCGCCTACGAGCAGTACTTC.